Included here is one T cell receptor beta chain sequence, with context. Its antigen is not known. This sample is part of a study of cytomegalovirus exposure and HLA in healthy donors. PCR amplification relied on 60 Vbeta primers (plus 13 Jbeta primers). Profiled with immunoSEQ multiplex PCR; TCRdb holds only in-frame clones, not every one. The repertoire includes some 120,000 clones, around 77% of them detected once, and less than 6% sits in the top ten. Findings and caveats of the study: Of the V segments, some could not be distinguished, including TRBV6-2 and TRBV6-3, and were excluded. Relative to the 666-donor mean, N-insertions were reportedly fewer in an Asian-associated ancestry cluster in a later analysis. Researchers counted over 150 TCR beta chains as cytomegalovirus-associated. It has been reported that TCR beta sequences accurately predicted the HLA-A and HLA-B alleles of most subjects.

The CDR3 runs to 19 residues. The receptor comes from a man between 18 and 29 years old in good health and CMV-seropositive. The chain couples TRBV21-1 to TRBJ2-5; TRBD2 reflects the table's D call only, with no check against the DNA. TRBV21-1 is a documented pseudogene. Sequencing was performed on PBMCs. CDR3 sequence (DNA): TGTGCCAGTGAAATACCCCGGAGGAGCGGGGGGCTATACCAAGAGACCCAGTACTTC. Its protein is CASEIPRRSGGLYQETQYF.